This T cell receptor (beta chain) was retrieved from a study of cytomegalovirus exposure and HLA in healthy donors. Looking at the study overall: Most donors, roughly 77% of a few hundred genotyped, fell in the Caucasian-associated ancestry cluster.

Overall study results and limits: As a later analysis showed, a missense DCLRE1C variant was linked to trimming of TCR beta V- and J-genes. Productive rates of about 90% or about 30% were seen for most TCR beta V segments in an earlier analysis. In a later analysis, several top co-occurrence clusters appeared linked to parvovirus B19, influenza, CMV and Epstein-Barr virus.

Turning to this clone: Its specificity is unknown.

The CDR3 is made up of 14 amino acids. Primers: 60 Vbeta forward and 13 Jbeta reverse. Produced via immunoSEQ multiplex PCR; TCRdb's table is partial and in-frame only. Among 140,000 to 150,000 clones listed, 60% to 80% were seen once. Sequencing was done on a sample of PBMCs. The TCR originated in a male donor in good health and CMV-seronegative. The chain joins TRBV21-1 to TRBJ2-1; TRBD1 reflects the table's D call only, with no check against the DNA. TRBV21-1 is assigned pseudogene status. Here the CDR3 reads CASSNLGAVNEQFF. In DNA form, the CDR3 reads TGTGCCAGCAGCAACCTGGGGGCGGTCAATGAGCAGTTCTTC.